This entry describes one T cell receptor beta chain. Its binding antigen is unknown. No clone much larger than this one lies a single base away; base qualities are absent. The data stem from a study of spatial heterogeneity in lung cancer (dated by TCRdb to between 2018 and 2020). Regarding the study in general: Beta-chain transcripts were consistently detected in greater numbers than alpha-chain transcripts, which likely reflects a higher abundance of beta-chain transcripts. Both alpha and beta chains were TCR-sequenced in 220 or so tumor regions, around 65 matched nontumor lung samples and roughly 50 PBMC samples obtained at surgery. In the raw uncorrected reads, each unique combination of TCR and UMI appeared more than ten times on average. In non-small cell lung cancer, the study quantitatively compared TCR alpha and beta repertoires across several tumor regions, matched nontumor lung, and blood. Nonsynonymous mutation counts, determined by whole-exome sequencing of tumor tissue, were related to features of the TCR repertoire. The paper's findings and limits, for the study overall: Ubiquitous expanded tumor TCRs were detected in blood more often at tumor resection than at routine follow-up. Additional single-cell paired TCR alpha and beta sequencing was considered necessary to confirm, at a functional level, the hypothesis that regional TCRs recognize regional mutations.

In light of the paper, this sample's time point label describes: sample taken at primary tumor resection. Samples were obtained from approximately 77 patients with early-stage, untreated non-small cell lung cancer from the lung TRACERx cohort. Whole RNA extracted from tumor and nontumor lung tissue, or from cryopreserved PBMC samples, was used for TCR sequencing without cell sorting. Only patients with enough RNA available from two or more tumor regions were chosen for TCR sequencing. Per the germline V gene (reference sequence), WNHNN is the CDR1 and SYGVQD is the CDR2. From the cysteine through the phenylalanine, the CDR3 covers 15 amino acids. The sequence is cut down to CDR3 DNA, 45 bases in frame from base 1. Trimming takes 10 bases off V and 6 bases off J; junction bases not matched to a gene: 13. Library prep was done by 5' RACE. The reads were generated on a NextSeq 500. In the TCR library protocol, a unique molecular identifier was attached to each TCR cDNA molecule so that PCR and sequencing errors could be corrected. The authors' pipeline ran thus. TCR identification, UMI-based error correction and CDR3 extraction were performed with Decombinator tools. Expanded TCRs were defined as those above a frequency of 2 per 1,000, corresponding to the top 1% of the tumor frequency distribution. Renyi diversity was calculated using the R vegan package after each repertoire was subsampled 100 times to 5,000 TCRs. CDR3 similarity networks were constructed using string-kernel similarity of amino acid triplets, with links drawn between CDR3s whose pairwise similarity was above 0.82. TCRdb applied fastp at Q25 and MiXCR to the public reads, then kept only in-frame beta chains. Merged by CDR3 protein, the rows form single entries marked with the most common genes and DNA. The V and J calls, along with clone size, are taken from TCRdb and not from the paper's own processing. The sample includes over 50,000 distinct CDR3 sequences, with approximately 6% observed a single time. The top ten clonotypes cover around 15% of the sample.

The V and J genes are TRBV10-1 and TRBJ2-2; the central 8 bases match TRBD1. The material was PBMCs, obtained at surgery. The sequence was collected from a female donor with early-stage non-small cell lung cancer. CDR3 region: CATQPRQGSAGELFF. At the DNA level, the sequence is TGCGCCACCCAACCAAGACAGGGGAGTGCCGGGGAGCTGTTTTTT.